This T cell receptor beta chain was identified during a study of blood T cells in healthy people across ages. A word on this clonotype: No antigen is known for it.

Per-sample yields of isolated PBMCs were at least 6.5 million. The ends were cut back, 0 bases at V and 5 bases at J, with 11 bases in the middle. The CDR3 extends over 15 amino acids. In germline, CDR1 is LGHNA, CDR2 YSLEER. Through a sample-barcoded 5' primer and a J-beta primer mix, a second PCR was run for roughly 6 to 11 cycles. One entry per CDR3 protein, called by TCRdb with MiXCR from the 5' RACE reads. In the table there are roughly 860,000 distinct CDR3 sequences, around two thirds of which are singletons. Overall study findings and caveats: More naive CD4+ cells and higher diversity were found in long-lived than in aged donors.

The V and J genes are TRBV4-3 and TRBJ1-5; D not resolved. This TCR was recovered from a man aged 25 to 40 in good health. Specimen: blood. The DNA of the CDR3 is TGCGCCAGCAGCCAAGAAGATCGGGGAGATCAGCCCCAGCATTTT. This codes for CASSQEDRGDQPQHF.